Described below is a single T cell receptor beta chain sequence and its context. The sample belongs to a study of shared clonotypes between healthy human individuals. This CDR3 is built from 14 residues. Trimming removed 6 bases at V and 3 bases at J, with 15 bases between. CDR1 MNHEY and CDR2 SMNVEV come from the germline V gene (reference sequence). The authors loaded 200 ng DNA, approximately 30,000 T cell genomes, into sorted-subset replicate PCRs. Profiling relied on immunoSEQ multiplex PCR, and the TCRdb table lists in-frame clones only, not all of them. Of around 1,900,000 clones listed, roughly 93% are singletons. Naive CD8 cells, CD45RO-negative and positively selected for CCR7, excluded terminally differentiated effector memory CD45RA+ cells.

The sample comprised naive CD8+ T cells from PBMCs. This chain joins TRBV27 and TRBJ2-7; TRBD2 is a possible D gene (5 bases). This receptor was obtained from a man younger than 35 in good health. Some clones in this sample may be carry-over from other donors' samples. The CDR3 bases are TGTGCCAGCAGCGGGATCCTCACCCTCTACGAGCAGTACTTC. This translates into CASSGILTLYEQYF.